This T cell receptor (beta chain) was documented in a study of OX40 agonist ivuxolimab in advanced cancers. About the investigation overall: Ivuxolimab, which targeted the costimulatory receptor OX40 (CD134), was an agonistic, fully human IgG2 monoclonal antibody. Intravenous ivuxolimab was administered to patients every 2 weeks at six dose levels: 0.01, 0.1, 0.3, 1.5, 3 and 10 mg/kg. Among the roughly 50 dose-escalation patients, approximately 20 had hepatocellular carcinoma, around 15 melanoma, 9 renal cell carcinoma and 9 head and neck cancer. The paper describes the monotherapy dose-escalation part (N of about 47 patients) of the phase I trial of ivuxolimab. Partial responses occurred in three dose-escalation patients, of whom one had hepatocellular carcinoma and two had cutaneous melanoma. In the dose-escalation cohort, 82.7% of patients were male, and the mean age was approximately 60 years, with a range of about 23 to 85. Prior anti-PD-1, anti-PD-L1 or anti-CTLA-4 therapy was permitted, and checkpoint inhibitors had been received by 40% to 50% of dose-escalation patients. Peripheral TCRbeta sequencing aimed to test whether ivuxolimab altered TCR sequence diversity and caused clonal T-cell expansion.

Broad study findings and their caveats: At doses of 0.1 to 3.0 mg/kg, clonal expansion of both CD4+ and CD8+ blood T cells was observed from baseline to week 6. Antigen specificity was not determined for the clonally expanded peripheral T cells. Low levels of normalized T-cell clonal expansion were also shown by some nonresponding patients. In partial responders in the 0.1-3.0 mg/kg groups, normalized peripheral clonal expansion was found to be among the lowest, especially among CD8+ T cells. After ivuxolimab, CD8+ T cells had more expanded clones than CD4+ T cells on average.

This clone came up a few times. Its antigen is currently not known. Per-nucleotide qualities are absent, and no much larger clonotype sits a single base away. Patients with autoimmune disease history or receiving systemic immunosuppression were excluded from the trial. Peripheral blood for TCR sequencing was collected from all dose cohorts at baseline, on cycle 4 day 1, and on cycle 7 day 1. The samples were taken from a phase I, first-in-human, multicenter, open-label dose-escalation trial of ivuxolimab. Adults with locally advanced or metastatic melanoma, renal cell, hepatocellular, or head and neck squamous cell carcinoma were enrolled in the trial. CD4+ and CD8+ T cells were sorted separately from peripheral blood before TCR sequencing. For sequencing of the TCRbeta CDR3 region, genomic DNA was extracted from the sorted cells. The immunoSEQ Assay was used for sequencing of TCRbeta CDR3 regions. TCRdb limited this immuneACCESS table to in-frame rearrangements with V and J called. A share of clones is missing; checked studies link under half to unresolved V genes, and the rest is unexplained. The sample has 55,000 to 90,000 clones on record, 75% to 90% of them singletons. Of the sample, over 0.4% is held by the ten largest clones.

CDR1 and CDR2, per the germline V gene, are SQVTM and ANQGSEA. The CDR3 covers 13 residues, taking in both the cysteine and the phenylalanine. Only CDR3 DNA is held: 39 bases, read in frame from base 1. A distance of 15 bases separates the germline ends of V and J, which lose 3 bases and 7 bases respectively. The chain couples TRBV29-1 to TRBJ2-5; the D gene is tentatively TRBD1 or TRBD2, each matching 6 bases. This clonotype originated in an adult with an advanced solid tumor such as melanoma, head and neck, liver or kidney cancer. The specimen was CD4+ or CD8+ T cells sorted from blood, collected in a trial of the OX40 agonist ivuxolimab. The CDR3 loop reads CSVDRTVGGTQYF. The nucleotide sequence is TGCAGCGTTGATAGGACAGTCGGGGGGACCCAGTACTTC. With the rest looked up from the reference TRBV29-1 and TRBJ2-5 genes rather than sequenced, the full variable domain is SAVISQKPSRDICQRGTSLTIQCQVDSQVTMMFWYRQQPGQSLTLIATANQGSEATYESGFVIDKFPISRPNLTFSTLTVSNMSPEDSSIYLCSVDRTVGGTQYFGPGTRLLVL.